One T cell receptor beta chain is described in this entry. The CDR3 covers 16 residues. Germline loops: CDR1 MGHRA, CDR2 YSYEKL. V dropped 4 bases and J dropped 3 bases, with 17 bases sitting between them. Repertoires were generated with immunoSEQ multiplex PCR, while TCRdb's copy carries only in-frame clones and drops some. The sample lists hundreds of thousands of clones; 70% to 90% were seen once. These data are taken from a study of shared T cell receptors in the human thymus. The sample was also linked to a second study, of human thymus T cells.

The specimen was thymocytes. The sequence was collected from a boy in the first two years of life with a congenital heart defect. The V gene is TRBV4-1, the J gene TRBJ2-3; D may be TRBD2 (5 bases). CDR3 loop: CASSPTERDRTDTQYF. Here the CDR3 DNA reads TGCGCCAGCAGCCCTACCGAACGGGATAGGACAGATACGCAGTATTTT.